The 20 T cell receptor beta chains below were found in one sample sequenced in a study of blood T cell repertoires in COVID-19. Data came from immunoSEQ multiplex PCR; TCRdb stores just in-frame clones and leaves some out. Of approximately 230,000 clones in the sample, 70% to 85% were seen once. The sample consisted of PBMCs or T cells enriched from blood (not recorded which). These receptors were taken from a man aged 35 to 55 who had recovered from COVID-19.

This rearrangement joins TRBV7-3 to TRBJ2-3; D unresolved. CDR1 and CDR2 from the germline V gene are SGHTA and FQGTGA. This CDR3 contains 15 residues. V was shortened by 5 bases and J by 6 bases, with 18 bases between the two germline ends. The CDR3 DNA sequence: TGTGCCAGCAGCAGATCGACTGTATCGGCTGATACGCAGTATTTT. It yields the protein CASSRSTVSADTQYF.

The genes are TRBV5-1 and TRBJ1-4; 9 positions agree with TRBD1. Germline assignment: CDR1 SGHRS and CDR2 YFSETQ. V shed 4 bases, J shed 8 bases, and the junction held 18 bases outside the gene matches. This CDR3 has 18 amino acids. The DNA of the CDR3 is TGCGCCAGCAGCCGACGCCCACGACAGGGGGTTGATTCGGAAAAACTGTTTTTT. It translates to CASSRRPRQGVDSEKLFF.

This sequence joins TRBV18 and TRBJ1-1, with TRBD1 matching over 8 bases. CDR1 and CDR2 from the germline V gene are KGHSH and LQKENI. This CDR3 has 14 amino acids. The V gene end was trimmed by 4 bases and the J gene end by 4 bases; junction bases not matched to a gene: 5. CDR3 in amino acids: CASSLTGGGTEAFF. The CDR3 DNA is TGTGCCAGCTCACTCACAGGGGGAGGCACTGAAGCTTTCTTT.

The chain carries TRBV5-8 and TRBJ2-1; 8 bases fit TRBD1. CDR3 length: 16 amino acids. V was clipped by 0 bases and J by 6 bases; unmatched bases: 8. Germline CDR1 reads SGHTS; CDR2 reads YDEGEE. CDR3 nucleotides: TGTGCCAGCAGCTTGGGAGACGGGACAGGCCCCAATGAGCAGTTCTTC. Translating it yields CASSLGDGTGPNEQFF.

The chain carries TRBV6-2 or TRBV6-3 and TRBJ2-1; 9 nucleotides line up with TRBD2. J was trimmed by 6 bases and V by 1 base; bases with no gene match: 4. There are 15 residues in the CDR3. Germline CDR1 reads MNHEY; CDR2 reads SVGEGT. The CDR3 DNA reads TGTGCCAGCAGTTACTGGCGGGGGGGCTCCAATGAGCAGTTCTTC. It is translated as CASSYWRGGSNEQFF.

This clone was seen a single time. This rearrangement joins TRBV9 to TRBJ1-4; tentative D call: TRBD1 (6 bases). The CDR3 is 14 residues long. Trimming left V 0 bases short and J 7 bases short, with 10 bases between. Germline V gene sequence: CDR1 SGDLS, CDR2 YYNGEE. The CDR3 region has the DNA TGTGCCAGCAGCGTAGACAGAGGGGGTGAAAAACTGTTTTTT. As protein: CASSVDRGGEKLFF.

As to this clone: Other DNA variants within this sample encode the same CDR3. The chain joins TRBV28 to TRBJ1-1; D is unclear. Trimming left V 5 bases short and J 11 bases short, with 12 bases between. Germline V gene sequence: CDR1 MDHEN, CDR2 SYDVKM. The CDR3 covers 11 residues. The CDR3 nucleotides read TGTGCCAGCAGTCCCCCGGGAGAGGCTTTCTTT. The encoded protein is CASSPPGEAFF.

This rearrangement joins TRBV2 to TRBJ2-5; 8 bases line up with TRBD1. V trimming: 1 base; J trimming: 2 bases; junction bases outside the gene matches: 3. The germline V gene has CDR1 SNHLY and CDR2 FYNNEI. The CDR3 consists of 15 residues. The CDR3 coding sequence is TGTGCCAGCAGTGAAGGTGGGACAGGTCAAGAGACCCAGTACTTC. Translation: CASSEGGTGQETQYF.

This sequence joins TRBV18 and TRBJ1-3, with D perhaps TRBD1 (6 bases). Deletions cut 3 bases from V and 0 bases from J, with 9 bases between. Per germline, CDR1 KGHSH and CDR2 LQKENI. There are 15 residues in the CDR3. CDR3 DNA: TGTGCCAGCTCACCGGGGGACAACTCTGGAAACACCATATATTTT. The encoded protein is CASSPGDNSGNTIYF.

The rearrangement uses TRBV5-5 and TRBJ1-1; D is unclear. Germline lookup yields CDR1 SGHKS and CDR2 YYEKEE (reference sequence). The CDR3 is 15 amino acids. The ends were cut back, 1 base at V and 0 bases at J, with 10 bases in the middle. The CDR3 DNA sequence: TGTGCCAGCAGCTTGTATGCCAGGATGAACACTGAAGCTTTCTTT. This codes for CASSLYARMNTEAFF.

The genes are TRBV4-1 and TRBJ1-5; D is ambiguous. Germline assignment: CDR1 MGHRA and CDR2 YSYEKL. The CDR3 contains 14 residues. Trimming removed 4 bases from V and 9 bases from J, with 16 bases in between. This chain's CDR3 is CASSLGVGERPQHF. CDR3 coding DNA: TGCGCCAGCAGCCTCGGGGTGGGAGAGCGGCCCCAGCATTTT.

The chain couples TRBV19 to TRBJ2-7, with TRBD1 matching 9 bases. Germline V CDR1 and CDR2: LNHDA, SQIVND (reference sequence). The length of the CDR3 is 13 residues. With V trimmed by 10 bases and J by 3 bases, 7 bases remained unmatched. CDR3 DNA: TGTGCCACCGGACAGGGGCTCCTCTACGAGCAGTACTTC. The encoded protein is CATGQGLLYEQYF.

The rearrangement joins TRBV11-2 to TRBJ2-1; TRBD2 is a possible D gene (6 bases). V lost 5 bases, J lost 6 bases, and 17 bases lay in between. CDR1 and CDR2 (germline): SGHAT, FQNNGV. This CDR3 is built from 15 residues. The CDR3 spells CASSLSMGGFNEQFF. The CDR3 nucleotides read TGTGCCAGCAGCCTTAGTATGGGGGGATTCAATGAGCAGTTCTTC.

The chain employs TRBV7-9 and TRBJ1-4; TRBD1 is a possible D gene (5 bases). The V gene lost 4 bases and the J gene lost 8 bases, with 14 bases spanning the gap. The germline gives CDR1 SEHNR, CDR2 FQNEAQ (reference sequence). CDR3 size: 14 residues. CDR3 protein: CASSSAGLSEKLFF. Here the CDR3 DNA reads TGTGCCAGCAGCTCGGCAGGGCTTAGCGAAAAACTGTTTTTT.

The CDR3 sequence is CAGAGTGGWEQYF. In nucleotides, the CDR3 is TGTGCAGGCGCAGGGACAGGGGGCTGGGAGCAGTACTTC. The J gene is TRBJ2-7, the V gene TRBV2; 12 positions match TRBD1. Germline-derived CDR1 and CDR2 are SNHLY and FYNNEI. There are 13 residues in the CDR3.

The rearrangement links TRBV4-2 to TRBJ2-7; 8 bases line up with TRBD1. CDR3 length: 15 amino acids. CDR1 and CDR2 (germline): LGHNA, YNFKEQ. J gave up 3 bases and V 0 bases, and 4 bases lay outside the gene matches. The CDR3 spells CASSQDWTGIYEQYF. CDR3 nucleotide sequence: TGTGCCAGCAGCCAAGATTGGACAGGGATCTACGAGCAGTACTTC.

In its sample, this clone was seen a few times. The CDR3 reads CASSHGDNQPQHF. The DNA for the CDR3 is TGTGCCAGCAGTCATGGAGACAATCAGCCCCAGCATTTT. The rearrangement joins TRBV28 to TRBJ1-5; D is unresolved. CDR1 and CDR2 (germline): MDHEN, SYDVKM. V lost 5 bases and J 3 bases, leaving 8 bases between the germline ends. The CDR3 has 13 amino acids.

V is TRBV28 and J is TRBJ1-1; D not resolved. Germline lookup yields CDR1 MDHEN and CDR2 SYDVKM. The CDR3 consists of 12 residues. The germline V and J ends were trimmed by 7 bases and 1 base, with 7 bases remaining between them. The CDR3 protein is CASTYENTEAFF. DNA of the CDR3: TGTGCCAGCACCTACGAGAACACTGAAGCTTTCTTT. The variable domain in full, completed from reference TRBV28 and TRBJ1-1, reads DVKVTQSSRYLVKRTGEKVFLECVQDMDHENMFWYRQDPGLGLRLIYFSYDVKMKEKGDIPEGYSVSREKKERFSLILESASTNQTSMYLCASTYENTEAFFGQGTRLTVV.

The chain employs TRBV30 and TRBJ1-2; TRBD1 agrees at 8 bases. The CDR3 contains 13 residues. V shed 1 base and J 7 bases; nucleotides not matched to a gene: 5. CDR1 is GTSNPN, CDR2 SVGIG, per germline (reference sequence). This CDR3 is CAWSGGTGAGYTF. As DNA, the CDR3 is TGTGCCTGGAGTGGAGGGACAGGCGCTGGCTACACCTTC.

The chain links TRBV4-3 to TRBJ2-7; 9 positions agree with TRBD1. Germline CDR1 reads LGHNA; CDR2 reads YSLEER. V dropped 4 bases and J dropped 4; count of bases not matched to a gene: 8. The CDR3 is 15 amino acids. This CDR3 reads CASSPSTGGRYEQYF. The CDR3 DNA reads as TGCGCCAGCAGCCCTTCGACAGGGGGGCGGTACGAGCAGTACTTC.